Listed here are 9 T cell receptor beta chains from one sample, sequenced in a study of blood T cell repertoires in COVID-19. Assay: immunoSEQ multiplex PCR; the TCRdb copy retains only in-frame clones and omits some. The profile shows around 160,000 clones, around 80% of them singletons. The sample comprised peripheral blood. These receptors all come from a man aged 60 to 75 with active or convalescent COVID-19.

This clone was seen once. The chain carries TRBV2 and TRBJ2-5, with TRBD2 identical over 9 bases. Losses at the gene ends were 7 bases for V and 2 bases for J; bases not matched to a gene: 2. Germline lookup yields CDR1 SNHLY and CDR2 FYNNEI. The CDR3 is 13 amino acids. CDR3 residues: CASNLAGQETQYF. In DNA, the CDR3 is TGTGCCAGCAACCTAGCGGGGCAAGAGACCCAGTACTTC.

The chain has TRBV19 and TRBJ2-7; TRBD2 might be the D (5 bases). Trimming pared 4 bases from V and 3 bases from J, leaving 16 bases between. Germline-derived CDR1 and CDR2 are LNHDA and SQIVND (reference sequence). The CDR3 contains 15 residues. This chain's CDR3 is CASSSLEGQNYEQYF. The CDR3 DNA follows: TGTGCCAGTAGTAGTTTAGAGGGTCAGAACTACGAGCAGTACTTC.

This clone was detected ten times or more. The CDR3 region is CASSSLGSGRYEQYF. As DNA, the CDR3 is TGTGCCAGCAGTTCCCTCGGAAGCGGGAGATATGAGCAGTACTTC. This rearrangement joins TRBV28 to TRBJ2-7, with TRBD2 matching 8 bases. CDR3 length equals 15 residues. Trimming took 4 bases from V and 7 from J; bases not matched to a gene: 12. Germline CDR1 reads MDHEN; CDR2 reads SYDVKM.

J is TRBJ1-3 and V is TRBV27; no reliable D call. The CDR3 totals 14 residues. Per the germline V gene, CDR1 is MNHEY and CDR2 is SMNVEV (reference sequence). Deletions cut 2 bases from V and 0 bases from J, with 5 bases between. CDR3 nucleotides: TGTGCCAGCAGTTTACGGGGCTCTGGAAACACCATATATTTT. Protein product: CASSLRGSGNTIYF.

The chain combines TRBV6-1 with TRBJ1-6; maybe TRBD1 (5 bases). The CDR3 consists of 17 residues. Germline CDR1 and CDR2: MNHNS and SASEGT. The V end lost 2 bases, the J end lost 5 bases, and 16 bases lay between the germline ends. As DNA, the CDR3 is TGTGCCAGCAGTGAAAGGTCGGGGGTGAGGCATAATTCACCCCTCCACTTT. Translating it yields CASSERSGVRHNSPLHF.

The table lists this clone with a count of one. This chain links TRBV19 with TRBJ1-5; 7 nucleotides match TRBD1. V gave up 6 bases and J gave up 4 bases; unmatched junction bases: 6. There are 14 residues in the CDR3. Germline V gene data show CDR1 as LNHDA and CDR2 as SQIVND (reference sequence). The DNA of the CDR3 is TGTGCCAGTAGGAAGGAACAGGGGAATCAGCCCCAGCATTTT. This encodes CASRKEQGNQPQHF.

This chain connects TRBV3-1 (or the pseudogene TRBV3-2) to TRBJ2-1; 11 bases are a match to TRBD1. Germline lookup yields CDR1 LGHDT and CDR2 YNNKEL (reference sequence). There are 16 residues in the CDR3. Germline trimming cut 8 bases from V and 6 bases from J; bases unmatched to any gene: 12. In DNA, the CDR3 is TGTGCCAGCCCCGAGGGACAGGGGGGTAGTTGCAATGAGCAGTTCTTC. This encodes CASPEGQGGSCNEQFF.

V is TRBV6-4 and J is TRBJ1-5; D is uncertain. The CDR3 runs 13 residues. Trimming left V 3 bases short and J 7 bases short, with 10 bases between. Germline lookup yields CDR1 MRHNA and CDR2 SNTAGT. The CDR3: CASSEFARQPQHF. CDR3 nucleotides: TGTGCCAGCAGTGAATTCGCCCGGCAGCCCCAGCATTTT.

The chain uses TRBV7-9 and TRBJ1-2, with D unclear. Germline V lookup: CDR1 SEHNR, CDR2 FQNEAQ (reference sequence). There are 15 residues in the CDR3. V lost 5 bases and J lost 7, with 20 bases in between. The CDR3 bases are TGTGCCAGCAGCCAAAACGCCGCGGGTGAAGCTGGCTACACCTTC. Amino acid sequence: CASSQNAAGEAGYTF.